Listed below are T cell receptor beta chains from one sample, sequenced in a study of T cell responses to AZD1222 COVID-19 vaccine. Measured with immunoSEQ multiplex PCR; TCRdb has only the in-frame clones, and not every one. This sample has about 120,000 clones, with about 92% found just once. The specimen was peripheral blood, collected 28 days after the second AZD1222 dose. The source is an adult who received the AZD1222 COVID-19 vaccine. CDR3s include the opening cysteine and the closing phenylalanine or tryptophan. Fields, in order: V gene, D gene, clone size, J gene, CDR3 protein, CDR3 DNA. D genes are given only for firm matches. Some rows have no size entry. The others give once, few or many, or a class for an expanded clone.

>TRBV19|.|.|TRBJ1-6
CASSMGDSPLHF
TGTGCCAGTAGTATGGGGGATTCACCCCTCCACTTT
>TRBV11-1|.|.|TRBJ2-1
CASSFSDTNEQFF
TGTGCCAGCAGCTTTTCCGATACGAATGAGCAGTTCTTC
>TRBV27|.|.|TRBJ2-6
CASRPQQGVGANVLTF
TGTGCCAGCAGACCCCAACAGGGAGTCGGGGCCAACGTCCTGACTTTC
>TRBV6-5|TRBD2|.|TRBJ2-5
CASSYSTLAVKYF
TGTGCCAGCAGTTACTCGACGCTAGCGGTAAAGTACTTC
>TRBV2|TRBD1|.|TRBJ1-2
CASILFFGGQGSGGYTF
TGTGCCAGCATCCTATTCTTTGGAGGACAGGGATCTGGAGGCTACACCTTC
>TRBV30|TRBD1|.|TRBJ1-1
CAWFRGTEAFF
TGTGCCTGGTTCAGGGGGACTGAAGCTTTCTTT
>TRBV5-6|.|.|TRBJ2-1
CASSLFPRNDEQFF
TGTGCCAGCAGCTTGTTCCCCAGGAACGATGAGCAGTTCTTC
>TRBV18|.|.|TRBJ1-4
CASSPLTSLAGLNEKLFF
TGTGCCAGCTCACCACTAACGAGCTTGGCGGGCCTTAATGAAAAACTGTTTTTT
>TRBV7-9|.|.|TRBJ2-3
CASSLTDSTDTQYF
TGTGCCAGCAGCTTAACGGACAGCACAGATACGCAGTATTTT
>TRBV5-4|.|.|TRBJ2-5
CASSSPGPYQETQYF
TGTGCCAGCAGCTCCCCGGGCCCCTACCAAGAGACCCAGTACTTC
>TRBV5-4|TRBD1|.|TRBJ2-7
CASSSKTPGRGQAYEQYF
TGTGCCAGCAGCTCCAAGACCCCTGGTAGGGGGCAAGCCTACGAGCAGTACTTC
>TRBV20-1|TRBD1|.|TRBJ1-1
CSVLSTGTPFF
TGCAGTGTTTTATCGACAGGGACGCCTTTCTTT
>TRBV7-6|.|once|TRBJ2-7
CASSLPRSYEQYF
TGTGCCAGCAGCTTACCTAGATCCTACGAGCAGTACTTC
>TRBV19|TRBD2|.|TRBJ2-3
CASSLLAGLSTDTQYF
TGTGCCAGTAGTCTGTTAGCGGGGCTTAGCACAGATACGCAGTATTTT
>TRBV7-6|.|.|TRBJ1-3
CASSLGAGGGNTIYF
TGTGCCAGCAGCTTAGGAGCTGGCGGTGGAAACACCATATATTTT
>TRBV15|TRBD2|.|TRBJ2-7
CATSRGAGEQYF
TGTGCCACCAGCAGAGGAGCGGGGGAGCAGTACTTC
>TRBV14|.|.|TRBJ1-2
CASSQGGGGYTF
TGTGCCAGCAGCCAAGGTGGAGGAGGCTACACCTTC